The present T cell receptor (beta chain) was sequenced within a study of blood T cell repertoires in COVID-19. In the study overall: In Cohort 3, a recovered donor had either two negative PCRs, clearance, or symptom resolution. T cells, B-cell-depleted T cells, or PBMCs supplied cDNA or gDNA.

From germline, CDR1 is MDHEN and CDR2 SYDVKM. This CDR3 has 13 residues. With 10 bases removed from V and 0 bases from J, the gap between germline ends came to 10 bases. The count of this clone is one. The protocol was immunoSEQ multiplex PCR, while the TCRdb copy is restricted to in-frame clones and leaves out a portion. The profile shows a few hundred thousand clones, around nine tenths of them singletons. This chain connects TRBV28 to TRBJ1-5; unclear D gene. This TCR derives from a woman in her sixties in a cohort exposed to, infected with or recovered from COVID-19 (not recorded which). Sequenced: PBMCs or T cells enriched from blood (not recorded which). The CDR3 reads CATTRYSNQPQHF. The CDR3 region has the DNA TGTGCCACCACGCGGTATAGCAATCAGCCCCAGCATTTT.